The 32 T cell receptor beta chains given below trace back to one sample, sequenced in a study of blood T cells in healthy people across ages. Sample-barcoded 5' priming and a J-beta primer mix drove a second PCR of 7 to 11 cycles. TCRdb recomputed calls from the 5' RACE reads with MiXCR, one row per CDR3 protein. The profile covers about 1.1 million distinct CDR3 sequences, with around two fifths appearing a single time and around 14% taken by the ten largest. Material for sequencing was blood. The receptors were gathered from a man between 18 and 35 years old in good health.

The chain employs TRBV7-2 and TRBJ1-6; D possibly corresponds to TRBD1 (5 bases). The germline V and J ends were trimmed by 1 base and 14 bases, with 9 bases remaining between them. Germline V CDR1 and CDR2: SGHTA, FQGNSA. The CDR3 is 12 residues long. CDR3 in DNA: TGTGCCAGCAGCTTAGACAGGACGACCCTCCACTTT. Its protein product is CASSLDRTTLHF.

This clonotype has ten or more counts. DNA of the CDR3: TGTGCCAGCAGCCAGGGTCCTTACAATGAGCAGTTCTTC. Encoded protein: CASSQGPYNEQFF. V is TRBV14 and J is TRBJ2-1, with D uncertain. Germline CDR1 SGHDN, CDR2 FVKESK. The germline V and J ends were trimmed by 3 bases and 4 bases, with 7 bases remaining between them. The length of the CDR3 is 13 residues.

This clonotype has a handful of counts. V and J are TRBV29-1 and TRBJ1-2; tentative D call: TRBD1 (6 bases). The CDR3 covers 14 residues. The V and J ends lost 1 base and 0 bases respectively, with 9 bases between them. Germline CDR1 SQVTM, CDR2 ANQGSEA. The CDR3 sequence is CSVEGQDSNYGYTF. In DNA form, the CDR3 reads TGCAGCGTTGAAGGACAGGATTCTAACTATGGCTACACCTTC.

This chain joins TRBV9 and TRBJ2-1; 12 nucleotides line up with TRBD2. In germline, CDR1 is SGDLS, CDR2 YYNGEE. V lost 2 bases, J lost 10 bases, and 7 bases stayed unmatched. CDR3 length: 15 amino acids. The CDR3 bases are TGTGCCAGCAGCGTTCCCCCGACTAGCGGGGGCGAGCAGTTCTTC. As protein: CASSVPPTSGGEQFF.

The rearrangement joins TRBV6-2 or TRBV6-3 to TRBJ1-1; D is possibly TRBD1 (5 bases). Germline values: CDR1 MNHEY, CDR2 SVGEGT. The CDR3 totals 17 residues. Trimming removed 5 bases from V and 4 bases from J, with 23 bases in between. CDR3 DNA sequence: TGTGCCAGCAGTCTACTCTCCTTTACCGGCGGGGGCACTGAAGCTTTCTTT. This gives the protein CASSLLSFTGGGTEAFF.

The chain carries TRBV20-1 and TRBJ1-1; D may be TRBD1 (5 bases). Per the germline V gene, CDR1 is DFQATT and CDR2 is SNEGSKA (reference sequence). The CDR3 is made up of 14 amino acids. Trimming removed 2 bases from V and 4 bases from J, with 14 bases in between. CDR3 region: CSARQGKGSTEAFF. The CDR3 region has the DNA TGCAGTGCTAGACAGGGTAAGGGTAGCACTGAAGCTTTCTTT.

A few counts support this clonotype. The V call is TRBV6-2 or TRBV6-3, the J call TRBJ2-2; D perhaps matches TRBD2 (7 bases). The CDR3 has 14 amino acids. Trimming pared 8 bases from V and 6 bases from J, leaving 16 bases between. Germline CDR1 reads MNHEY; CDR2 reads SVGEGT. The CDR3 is CASFRGGAPGELFF. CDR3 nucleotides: TGTGCCAGCTTCCGTGGGGGGGCTCCCGGGGAGCTGTTTTTT.

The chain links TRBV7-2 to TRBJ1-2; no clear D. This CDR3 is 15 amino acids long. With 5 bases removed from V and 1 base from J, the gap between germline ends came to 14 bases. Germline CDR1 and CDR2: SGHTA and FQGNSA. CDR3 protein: CASSPRWLGNYGYTF. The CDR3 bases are TGTGCCAGCAGCCCCCGGTGGCTCGGTAACTATGGCTACACCTTC.

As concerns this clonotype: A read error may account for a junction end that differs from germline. For the CDR3, the DNA is TGTGCCAGCAGCCATCACCTCAGGGAGGACTATGGCTGCACCTTC. Its protein product is CASSHHLREDYGCTF. The rearrangement links TRBV6-2 or TRBV6-3 to TRBJ1-2, with a weak D call TRBD1 (5 bases). The germline V gene has CDR1 MNHEY and CDR2 SVGEGT. The CDR3 length is 15 residues.

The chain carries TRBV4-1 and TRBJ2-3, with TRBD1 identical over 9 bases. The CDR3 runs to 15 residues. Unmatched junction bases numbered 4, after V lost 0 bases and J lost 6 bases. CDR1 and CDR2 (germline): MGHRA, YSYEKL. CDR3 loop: CASSQDGTGSDTQYF. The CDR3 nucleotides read TGCGCCAGCAGCCAAGATGGGACAGGGTCCGATACGCAGTATTTT.

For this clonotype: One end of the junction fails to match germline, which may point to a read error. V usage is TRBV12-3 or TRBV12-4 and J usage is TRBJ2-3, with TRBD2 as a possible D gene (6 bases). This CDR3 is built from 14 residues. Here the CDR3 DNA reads TGTGCCAGCGGTTTGGGACTCCCGGGAGATACGCAGTATTTT. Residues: CASGLGLPGDTQYF.

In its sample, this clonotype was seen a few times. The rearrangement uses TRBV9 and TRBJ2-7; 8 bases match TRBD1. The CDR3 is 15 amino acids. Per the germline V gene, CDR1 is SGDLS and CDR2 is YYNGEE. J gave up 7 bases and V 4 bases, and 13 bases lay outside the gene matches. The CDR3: CASSPRDRIYNEQYF. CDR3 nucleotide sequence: TGTGCCAGCAGCCCAAGGGACAGGATCTACAATGAGCAGTACTTC.

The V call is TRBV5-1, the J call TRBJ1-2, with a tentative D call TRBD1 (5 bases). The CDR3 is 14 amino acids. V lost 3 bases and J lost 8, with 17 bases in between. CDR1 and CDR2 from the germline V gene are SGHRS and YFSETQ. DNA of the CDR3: TGCGCCAGCAGCTCAATTTCACAGGCTCCAGGCTACACCTTC. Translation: CASSSISQAPGYTF. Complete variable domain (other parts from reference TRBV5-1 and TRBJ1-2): KAGVTQTPRYLIKTRGQQVTLSCSPISGHRSVSWYQQTPGQGLQFLFEYFSETQRNKGNFPGRFSGRQFSNSRSEMNVSTLELGDSALYLCASSSISQAPGYTFGSGTRLTVV.

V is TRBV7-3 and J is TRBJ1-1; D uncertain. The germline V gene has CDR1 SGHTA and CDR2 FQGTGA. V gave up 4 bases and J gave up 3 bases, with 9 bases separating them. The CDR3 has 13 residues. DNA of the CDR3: TGTGCCAGCAGCTCAGTTAGGGACACTGAAGCTTTCTTT. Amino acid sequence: CASSSVRDTEAFF.

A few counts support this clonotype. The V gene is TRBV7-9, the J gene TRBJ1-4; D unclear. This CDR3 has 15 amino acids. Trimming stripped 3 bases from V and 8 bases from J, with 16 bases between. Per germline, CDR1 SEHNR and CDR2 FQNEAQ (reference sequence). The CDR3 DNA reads TGTGCCAGCAGCTTCTCGGGAGAACCCGCCGAAAAACTGTTTTTT. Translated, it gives CASSFSGEPAEKLFF.

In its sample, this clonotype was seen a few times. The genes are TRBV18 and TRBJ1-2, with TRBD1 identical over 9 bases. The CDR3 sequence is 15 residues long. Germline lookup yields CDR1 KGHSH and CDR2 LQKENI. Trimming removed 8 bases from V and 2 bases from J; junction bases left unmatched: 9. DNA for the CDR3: TGTGCCAGCACTCCCTCGGGACAGGGAAACTATGGCTACACCTTC. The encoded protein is CASTPSGQGNYGYTF.

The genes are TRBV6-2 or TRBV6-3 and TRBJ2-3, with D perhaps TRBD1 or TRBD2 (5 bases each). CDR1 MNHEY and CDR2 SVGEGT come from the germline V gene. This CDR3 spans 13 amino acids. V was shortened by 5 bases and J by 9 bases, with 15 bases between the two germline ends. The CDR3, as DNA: TGTGCCAGCAGTGGGACCAAATTGGGGACGCAGTATTTT. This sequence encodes CASSGTKLGTQYF.

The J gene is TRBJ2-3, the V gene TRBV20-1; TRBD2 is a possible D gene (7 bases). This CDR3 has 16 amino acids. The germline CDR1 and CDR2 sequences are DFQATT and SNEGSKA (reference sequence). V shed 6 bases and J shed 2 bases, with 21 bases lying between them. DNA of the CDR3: TGCAGTGCCAAATCGGTGGGGGGGGCCCTCACAGATACGCAGTATTTT. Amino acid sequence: CSAKSVGGALTDTQYF.

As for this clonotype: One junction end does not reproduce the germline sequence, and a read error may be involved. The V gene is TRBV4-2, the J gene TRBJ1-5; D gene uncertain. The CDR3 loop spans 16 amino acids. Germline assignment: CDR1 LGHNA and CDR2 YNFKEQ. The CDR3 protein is CASSHPPGRSNQLQHF. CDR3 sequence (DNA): TGTGCCAGCAGCCATCCCCCGGGCCGTAGCAATCAGCTCCAGCATTTT.

CDR3 nucleotides: TGTGCCAGCAGATTGGAGTGGGAATCCTCTGGAAACACCATATATTTT. This gives the protein CASRLEWESSGNTIYF. The chain employs TRBV12-3 or TRBV12-4 and TRBJ1-3, with no clear D. The CDR3 sequence is 16 residues long. V dropped 6 bases and J dropped 0 bases, with 15 bases sitting between them.

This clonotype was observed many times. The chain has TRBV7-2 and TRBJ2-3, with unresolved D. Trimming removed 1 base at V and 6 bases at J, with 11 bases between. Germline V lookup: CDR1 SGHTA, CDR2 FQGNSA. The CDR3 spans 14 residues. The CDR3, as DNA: TGTGCCAGCAGCTTAGGGGGTCTCGGGGATACGCAGTATTTT. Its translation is CASSLGGLGDTQYF.

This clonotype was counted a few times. The CDR3 here is CASSAQGAPYTEAFF. In DNA, the CDR3 is TGTGCCAGCAGCGCCCAGGGGGCCCCATACACTGAAGCTTTCTTT. The chain uses TRBV6-2 or TRBV6-3 and TRBJ1-1, with TRBD1 matching 8 bases. Germline V gene sequence: CDR1 MNHEY, CDR2 SVGEGT. V lost 6 bases to trimming and J lost 3 bases; unmatched junction nucleotides: 9. The CDR3 is made up of 15 amino acids.

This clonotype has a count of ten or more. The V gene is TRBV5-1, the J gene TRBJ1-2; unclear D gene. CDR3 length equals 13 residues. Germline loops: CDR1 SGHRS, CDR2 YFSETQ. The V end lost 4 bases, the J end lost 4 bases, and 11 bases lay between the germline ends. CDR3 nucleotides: TGCGCCAGCAGCCCCTCGCCCGCCTATGGCTACACCTTC. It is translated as CASSPSPAYGYTF.

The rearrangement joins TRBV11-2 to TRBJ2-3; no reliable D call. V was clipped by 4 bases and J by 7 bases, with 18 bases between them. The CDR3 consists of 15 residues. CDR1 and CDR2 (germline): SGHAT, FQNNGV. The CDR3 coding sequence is TGTGCCAGCAGCTCCGACGCCACCGACTTCTATACGCAGTATTTT. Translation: CASSSDATDFYTQYF.

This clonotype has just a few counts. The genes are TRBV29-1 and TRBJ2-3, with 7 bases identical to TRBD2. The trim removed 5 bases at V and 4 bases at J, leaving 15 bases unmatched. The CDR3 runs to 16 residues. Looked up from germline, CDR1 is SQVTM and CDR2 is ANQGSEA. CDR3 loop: CSVPQTLARRADTQYF. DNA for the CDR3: TGCAGCGTTCCCCAGACACTAGCGAGGAGGGCAGATACGCAGTATTTT.

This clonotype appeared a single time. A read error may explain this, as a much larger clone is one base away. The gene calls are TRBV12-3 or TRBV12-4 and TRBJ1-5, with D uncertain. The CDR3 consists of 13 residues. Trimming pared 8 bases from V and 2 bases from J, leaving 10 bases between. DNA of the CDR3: TGTGCCAGCCCTCAAAGGGGCAATCAGCCCCAGCATTTT. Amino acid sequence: CASPQRGNQPQHF.

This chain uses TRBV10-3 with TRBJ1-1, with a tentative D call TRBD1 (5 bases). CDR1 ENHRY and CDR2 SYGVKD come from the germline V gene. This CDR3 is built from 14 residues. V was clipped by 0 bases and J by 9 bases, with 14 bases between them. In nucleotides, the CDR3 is TGTGCCATCAGTGAGTCGACCCCGGGGGTTAAAGCTTTCTTT. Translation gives CAISESTPGVKAFF.

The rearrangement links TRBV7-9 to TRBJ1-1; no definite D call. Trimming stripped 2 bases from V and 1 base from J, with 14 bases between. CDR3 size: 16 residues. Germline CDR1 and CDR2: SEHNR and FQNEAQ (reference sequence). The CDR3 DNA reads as TGTGCCAGCAGCTTACTGGCCCCAGGATGGAACACTGAAGCTTTCTTT. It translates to CASSLLAPGWNTEAFF.

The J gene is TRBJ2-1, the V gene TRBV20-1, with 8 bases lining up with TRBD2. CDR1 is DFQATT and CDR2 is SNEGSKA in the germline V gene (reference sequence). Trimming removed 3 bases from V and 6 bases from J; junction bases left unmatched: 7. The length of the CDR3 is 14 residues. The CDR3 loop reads CSASFSGGANEQFF. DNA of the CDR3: TGCAGTGCTAGTTTTTCGGGGGGGGCCAATGAGCAGTTCTTC.

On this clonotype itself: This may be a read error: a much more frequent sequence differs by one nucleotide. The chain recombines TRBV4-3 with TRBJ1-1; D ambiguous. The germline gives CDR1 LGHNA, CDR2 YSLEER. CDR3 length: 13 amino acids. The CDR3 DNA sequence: TGCGTCAGCAGCCAAGGGAGGTACACTGAAGCTTTCTTT. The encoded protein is CVSSQGRYTEAFF.

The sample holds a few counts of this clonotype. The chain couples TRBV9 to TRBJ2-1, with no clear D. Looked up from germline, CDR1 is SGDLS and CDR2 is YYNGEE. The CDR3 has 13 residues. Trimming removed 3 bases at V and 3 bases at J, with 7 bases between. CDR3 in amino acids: CASSGLSYNEQFF. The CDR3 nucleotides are TGTGCCAGCAGCGGGCTAAGCTACAATGAGCAGTTCTTC.

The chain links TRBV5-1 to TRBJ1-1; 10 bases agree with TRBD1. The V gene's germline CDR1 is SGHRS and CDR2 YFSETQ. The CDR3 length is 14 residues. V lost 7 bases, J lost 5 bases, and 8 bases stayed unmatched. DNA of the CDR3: TGCGCCAGCCGAAGGGGGACAGGGGAGACTGAAGCTTTCTTT. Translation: CASRRGTGETEAFF.